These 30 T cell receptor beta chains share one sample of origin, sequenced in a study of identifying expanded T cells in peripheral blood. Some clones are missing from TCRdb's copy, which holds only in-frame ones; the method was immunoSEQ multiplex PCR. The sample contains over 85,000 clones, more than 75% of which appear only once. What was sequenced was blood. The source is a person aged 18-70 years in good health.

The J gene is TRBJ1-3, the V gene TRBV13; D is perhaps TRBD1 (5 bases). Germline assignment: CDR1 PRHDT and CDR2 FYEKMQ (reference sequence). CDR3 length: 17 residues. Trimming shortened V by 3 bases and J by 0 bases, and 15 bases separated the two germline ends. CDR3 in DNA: TGTGCCAGCAGCTTCCGGACGGTAGGGGTCTCTGGAAACACCATATATTTT. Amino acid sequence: CASSFRTVGVSGNTIYF.

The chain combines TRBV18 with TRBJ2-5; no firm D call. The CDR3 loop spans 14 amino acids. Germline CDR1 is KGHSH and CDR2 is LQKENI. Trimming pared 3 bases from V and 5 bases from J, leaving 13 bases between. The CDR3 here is CASSPRRVEETQYF. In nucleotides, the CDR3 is TGTGCCAGCTCACCCCGTCGGGTCGAGGAGACCCAGTACTTC.

This CDR3 is CASSYSISGSSETQYF. The CDR3 DNA reads as TGTGCCAGCAGTTACTCGATCTCAGGTAGCTCAGAGACCCAGTACTTC. The V and J genes are TRBV6-5 and TRBJ2-5; no firm D call. CDR1 is MNHEY, CDR2 SVGAGI, per germline. The V and J ends lost 0 bases and 4 bases respectively, with 15 bases between them. This CDR3 is 16 amino acids long.

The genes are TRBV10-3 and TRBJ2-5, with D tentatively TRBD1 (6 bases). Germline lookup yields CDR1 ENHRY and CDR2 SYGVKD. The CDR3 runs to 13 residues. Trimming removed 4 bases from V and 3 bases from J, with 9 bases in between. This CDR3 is CAISGQEKETQYF. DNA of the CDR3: TGTGCCATCAGTGGACAGGAAAAAGAGACCCAGTACTTC.

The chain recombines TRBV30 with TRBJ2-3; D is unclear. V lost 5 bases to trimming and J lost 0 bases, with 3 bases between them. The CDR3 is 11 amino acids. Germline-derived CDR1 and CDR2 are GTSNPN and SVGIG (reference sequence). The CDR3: CAWASTDTQYF. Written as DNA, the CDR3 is TGTGCCTGGGCCAGCACAGATACGCAGTATTTT.

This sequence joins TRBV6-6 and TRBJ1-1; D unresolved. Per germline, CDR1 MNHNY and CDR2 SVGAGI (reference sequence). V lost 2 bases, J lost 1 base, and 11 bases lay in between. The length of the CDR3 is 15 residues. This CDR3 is CASSYDGRQNTEAFF. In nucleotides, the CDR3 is TGTGCCAGCAGTTACGACGGGAGACAGAACACTGAAGCTTTCTTT.

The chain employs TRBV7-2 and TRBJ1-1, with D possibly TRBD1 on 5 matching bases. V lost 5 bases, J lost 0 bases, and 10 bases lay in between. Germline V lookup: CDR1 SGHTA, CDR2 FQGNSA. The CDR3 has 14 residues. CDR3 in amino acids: CASSQTAMNTEAFF. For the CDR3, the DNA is TGTGCCAGCAGCCAGACAGCCATGAACACTGAAGCTTTCTTT.

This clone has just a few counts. The CDR3 DNA sequence: TGTGCCAGCAGTTTAGGAGAATTCGGGACCCAGTACTTC. It encodes CASSLGEFGTQYF. The rearrangement links TRBV27 to TRBJ2-5; no reliable D call. Germline CDR1 is MNHEY and CDR2 is SMNVEV (reference sequence). There are 13 residues in the CDR3. V was clipped by 2 bases and J by 7 bases, with 11 bases between them.

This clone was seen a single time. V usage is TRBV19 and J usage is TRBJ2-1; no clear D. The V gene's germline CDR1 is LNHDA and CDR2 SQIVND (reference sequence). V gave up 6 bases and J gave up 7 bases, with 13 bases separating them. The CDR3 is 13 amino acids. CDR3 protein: CASSYGGGNEQFF. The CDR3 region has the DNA TGTGCCAGTAGCTACGGTGGCGGAAATGAGCAGTTCTTC.

The CDR3 DNA reads as TGTGCCAGCAGTCCATCCGGGACAGGGTCTTACGAGCAGTACTTC. Translated: CASSPSGTGSYEQYF. The rearrangement links TRBV28 to TRBJ2-7; 9 positions agree with TRBD1. The CDR3 length is 15 residues. Losses at the gene ends were 5 bases for V and 4 bases for J; bases not matched to a gene: 9. The germline gives CDR1 MDHEN, CDR2 SYDVKM. Complete variable domain (other parts from reference TRBV28 and TRBJ2-7): DVKVTQSSRYLVKRTGEKVFLECVQDMDHENMFWYRQDPGLGLRLIYFSYDVKMKEKGDIPEGYSVSREKKERFSLILESASTNQTSMYLCASSPSGTGSYEQYFGPGTRLTVT.

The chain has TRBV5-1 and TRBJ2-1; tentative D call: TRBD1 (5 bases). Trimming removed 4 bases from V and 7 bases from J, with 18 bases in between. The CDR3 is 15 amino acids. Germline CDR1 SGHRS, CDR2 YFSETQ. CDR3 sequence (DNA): TGCGCCAGCAGCCCCCGCCGGGCAGGGCCGAATGAGCAGTTCTTC. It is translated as CASSPRRAGPNEQFF. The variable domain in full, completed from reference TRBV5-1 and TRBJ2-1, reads KAGVTQTPRYLIKTRGQQVTLSCSPISGHRSVSWYQQTPGQGLQFLFEYFSETQRNKGNFPGRFSGRQFSNSRSEMNVSTLELGDSALYLCASSPRRAGPNEQFFGPGTRLTVL.

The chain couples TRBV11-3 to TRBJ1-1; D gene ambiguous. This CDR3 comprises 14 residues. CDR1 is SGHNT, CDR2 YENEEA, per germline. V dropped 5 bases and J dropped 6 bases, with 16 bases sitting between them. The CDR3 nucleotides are TGTGCCAGCAGCCCTCAACGCTACGCTTCTGAAGCTTTCTTT. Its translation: CASSPQRYASEAFF.

CDR3 residues: CASSIGFWRRDRHNEQFF. The DNA for the CDR3 is TGTGCCAGTAGTATTGGGTTTTGGAGGCGGGACAGGCACAATGAGCAGTTCTTC. The chain links TRBV19 to TRBJ2-1; 8 nucleotides agree with TRBD1. The CDR3 contains 18 residues. Looked up from germline, CDR1 is LNHDA and CDR2 is SQIVND (reference sequence). Losses at the gene ends were 3 bases for V and 5 bases for J; bases not matched to a gene: 15.

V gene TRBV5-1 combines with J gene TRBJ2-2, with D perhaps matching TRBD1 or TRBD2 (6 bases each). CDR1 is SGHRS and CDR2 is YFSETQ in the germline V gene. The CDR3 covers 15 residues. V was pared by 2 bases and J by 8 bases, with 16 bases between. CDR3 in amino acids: CASSFGGPRTGELFF. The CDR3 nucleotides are TGCGCCAGCAGCTTCGGGGGCCCTCGGACGGGGGAGCTGTTTTTT.

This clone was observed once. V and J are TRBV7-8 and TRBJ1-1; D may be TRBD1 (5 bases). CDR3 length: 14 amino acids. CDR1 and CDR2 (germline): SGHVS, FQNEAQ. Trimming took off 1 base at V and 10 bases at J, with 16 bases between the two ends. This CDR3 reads CASSLVRQGGGAFF. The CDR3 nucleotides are TGTGCCAGCAGCTTAGTTCGGCAGGGCGGGGGAGCTTTCTTT.

Here the CDR3 DNA reads TGTGCTAGTGGTTTGTCAGGGGTGACAGGGCATGAGCAGTTCTTC. This sequence encodes CASGLSGVTGHEQFF. The chain carries TRBV12-5 and TRBJ2-1, with 7 nucleotides matching TRBD1. The CDR3 contains 15 residues. J was trimmed by 8 bases and V by 2 bases; bases with no gene match: 9. The V gene's germline CDR1 is LGHNT and CDR2 FRNRAP.

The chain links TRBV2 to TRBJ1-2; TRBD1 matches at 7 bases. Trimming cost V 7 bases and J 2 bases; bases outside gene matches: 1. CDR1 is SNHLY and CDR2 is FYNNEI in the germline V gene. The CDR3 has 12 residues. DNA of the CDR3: TGTGCCAGCACAGGGGGGAACTATGGCTACACCTTC. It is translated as CASTGGNYGYTF.

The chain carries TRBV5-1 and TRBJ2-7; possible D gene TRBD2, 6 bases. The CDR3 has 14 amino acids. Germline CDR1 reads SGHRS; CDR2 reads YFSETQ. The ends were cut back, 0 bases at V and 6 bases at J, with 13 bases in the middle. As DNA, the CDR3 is TGCGCCAGCAGCTTGGTGATCCGGGGGACCGAGCAGTACTTC. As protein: CASSLVIRGTEQYF.

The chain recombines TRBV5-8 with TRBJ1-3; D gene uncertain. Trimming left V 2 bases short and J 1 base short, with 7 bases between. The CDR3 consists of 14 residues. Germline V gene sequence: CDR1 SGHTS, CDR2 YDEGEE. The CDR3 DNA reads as TGTGCCAGCAGCTTAAGTGGGTCTGGAAACACCATATATTTT. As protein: CASSLSGSGNTIYF.

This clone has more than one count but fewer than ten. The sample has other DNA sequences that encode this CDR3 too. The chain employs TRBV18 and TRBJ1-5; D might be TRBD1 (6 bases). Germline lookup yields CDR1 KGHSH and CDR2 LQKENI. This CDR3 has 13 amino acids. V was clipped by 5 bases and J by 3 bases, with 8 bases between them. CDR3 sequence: CASSRQDNQPQHF. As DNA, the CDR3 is TGTGCCAGCTCAAGACAGGACAATCAGCCCCAGCATTTT. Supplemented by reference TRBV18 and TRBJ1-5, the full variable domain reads NAGVMQNPRHLVRRRGQEARLRCSPMKGHSHVYWYRQLPEEGLKFMVYLQKENIIDESGMPKERFSAEFPKEGPSILRIQQVVRGDSAAYFCASSRQDNQPQHFGDGTRLSIL.

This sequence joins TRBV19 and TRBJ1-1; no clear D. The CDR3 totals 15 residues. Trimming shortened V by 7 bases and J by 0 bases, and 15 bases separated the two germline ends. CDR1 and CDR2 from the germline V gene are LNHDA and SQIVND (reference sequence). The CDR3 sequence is CASKVAALMNTEAFF. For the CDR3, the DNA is TGTGCCAGTAAAGTGGCAGCCCTTATGAACACTGAAGCTTTCTTT.

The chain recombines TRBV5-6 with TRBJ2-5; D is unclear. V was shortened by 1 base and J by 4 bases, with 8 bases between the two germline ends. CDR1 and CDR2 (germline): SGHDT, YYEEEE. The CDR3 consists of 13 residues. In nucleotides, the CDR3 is TGTGCCAGCAGCTTGCAGGCCCCAGAGACCCAGTACTTC. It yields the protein CASSLQAPETQYF.

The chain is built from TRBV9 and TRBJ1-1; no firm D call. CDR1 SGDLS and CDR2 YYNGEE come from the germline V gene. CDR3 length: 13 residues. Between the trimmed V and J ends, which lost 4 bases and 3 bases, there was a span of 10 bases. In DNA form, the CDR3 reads TGTGCCAGCAGCCGGCCGGGTTACACTGAAGCTTTCTTT. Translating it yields CASSRPGYTEAFF. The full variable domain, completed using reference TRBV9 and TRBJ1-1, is DSGVTQTPKHLITATGQRVTLRCSPRSGDLSVYWYQQSLDQGLQFLIQYYNGEERAKGNILERFSAQQFPDLHSELNLSSLELGDSALYFCASSRPGYTEAFFGQGTRLTVV.

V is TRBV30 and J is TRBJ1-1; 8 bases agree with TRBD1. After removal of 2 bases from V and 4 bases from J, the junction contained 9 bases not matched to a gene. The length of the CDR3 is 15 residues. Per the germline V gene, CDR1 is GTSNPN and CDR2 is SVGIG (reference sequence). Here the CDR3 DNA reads TGTGCCTGGAGTAAACCGGGACAGGCAATCACTGAAGCTTTCTTT. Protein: CAWSKPGQAITEAFF.

The CDR3 sequence is CASSSRPLGGETQYF. CDR3 DNA: TGTGCCAGCAGCTCCCGGCCCCTAGGGGGGGAGACCCAGTACTTC. V is TRBV7-9 and J is TRBJ2-5, with D possibly being TRBD1 or TRBD2 (6 bases each). The CDR3 runs 15 residues. Germline V gene lookup returns CDR1 SEHNR and CDR2 FQNEAQ (reference sequence). With 4 bases removed from V and 5 bases from J, the gap between germline ends came to 17 bases.

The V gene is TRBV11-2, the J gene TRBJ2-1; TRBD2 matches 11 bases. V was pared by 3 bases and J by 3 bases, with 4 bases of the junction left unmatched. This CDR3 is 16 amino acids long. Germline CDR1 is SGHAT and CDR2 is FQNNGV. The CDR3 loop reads CASSLVLAGGYNEQFF. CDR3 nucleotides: TGTGCCAGCAGCTTGGTCCTAGCGGGGGGCTACAATGAGCAGTTCTTC.

The CDR3: CASSYSDRGQTQYF. The DNA for the CDR3 is TGTGCCAGCAGTTACTCGGACAGGGGCCAGACCCAGTACTTC. The V gene is TRBV6-5, the J gene TRBJ2-5; TRBD1 matches 9 bases. CDR3 length equals 14 residues. Losses at the gene ends were 0 bases for V and 6 bases for J; bases not matched to a gene: 2. CDR1 MNHEY and CDR2 SVGAGI come from the germline V gene.

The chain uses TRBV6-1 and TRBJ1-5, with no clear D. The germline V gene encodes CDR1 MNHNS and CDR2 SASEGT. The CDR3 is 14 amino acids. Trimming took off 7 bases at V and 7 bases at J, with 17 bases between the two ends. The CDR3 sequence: CASNPGGPRQPQHF. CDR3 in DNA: TGTGCCAGCAACCCCGGCGGCCCGCGCCAGCCCCAGCATTTT.

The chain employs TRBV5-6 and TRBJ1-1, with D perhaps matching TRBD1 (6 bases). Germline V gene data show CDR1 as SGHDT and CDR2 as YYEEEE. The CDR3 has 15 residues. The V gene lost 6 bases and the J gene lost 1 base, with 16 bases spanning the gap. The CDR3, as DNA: TGTGCCAGCACCCGAAGGGGGGCCCAGAACACTGAAGCTTTCTTT. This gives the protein CASTRRGAQNTEAFF.

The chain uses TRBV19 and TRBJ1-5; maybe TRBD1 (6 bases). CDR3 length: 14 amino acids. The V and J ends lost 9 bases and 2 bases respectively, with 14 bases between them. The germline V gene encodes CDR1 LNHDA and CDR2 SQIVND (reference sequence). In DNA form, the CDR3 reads TGTGCCAGCCAGGGGAGTAATCGCAATCAGCCCCAGCATTTT. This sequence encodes CASQGSNRNQPQHF.